Presented here are 18 T cell receptor beta chains from one specimen sequenced in a study of response to subunit inactivated influenza vaccine. TCRdb independently ran MiXCR on the RT-PCR reads; one entry per CDR3 protein. In the table there are about 520,000 distinct CDR3 sequences, approximately 7.7% of which are singletons. The sequenced sample was PBMCs from blood, obtained about 24 months after vaccination. These receptor sequences come from a man aged 50-75 years who received an inactivated influenza vaccine.

In this sample, this clonotype turned up a few times. The chain uses TRBV18 and TRBJ2-1, with D maybe TRBD1 (6 bases). With 3 bases removed from V and 9 bases from J, the gap between germline ends came to 18 bases. The CDR3 covers 15 residues. Looked up from germline, CDR1 is KGHSH and CDR2 is LQKENI. Here the CDR3 DNA reads TGTGCCAGCTCACCCCCGGTGAACAGGGTAGGTGAGCAGTTCTTC. Translated: CASSPPVNRVGEQFF.

The chain carries TRBV19 and TRBJ2-1; the match to TRBD2 covers 7 bases. After removal of 8 bases from V and 3 bases from J, the junction contained 13 bases not matched to a gene. The CDR3 is 16 amino acids. Germline V lookup: CDR1 LNHDA, CDR2 SQIVND (reference sequence). CDR3 protein: CASGDRASGYYNEQFF. CDR3 bases: TGTGCCAGTGGGGATAGGGCTAGCGGATACTACAATGAGCAGTTCTTC.

This clonotype has just a few counts. The V call is TRBV7-3, the J call TRBJ2-2; D not certain. From germline, CDR1 is SGHTA and CDR2 FQGTGA. Trimming stripped 6 bases from V and 2 bases from J, with 13 bases between. The CDR3 has 15 amino acids. This CDR3 reads CASSPKTRNTGELFF. DNA for the CDR3: TGTGCCAGCAGTCCCAAAACCCGAAACACCGGGGAGCTGTTTTTT.

V usage is TRBV5-6 and J usage is TRBJ2-1, with a tentative D call TRBD2 (6 bases). The V and J ends lost 0 bases and 0 bases respectively, with 10 bases between them. Germline CDR1 and CDR2: SGHDT and YYEEEE. The CDR3 extends over 16 amino acids. This CDR3 reads CASSLATSFSYNEQFF. DNA for the CDR3: TGTGCCAGCAGCTTGGCCACTAGCTTCTCCTACAATGAGCAGTTCTTC.

In this sample, this clonotype turned up a few times. The rearrangement joins TRBV11-2 to TRBJ1-4, with D perhaps matching TRBD1 (6 bases). Trimming removed 2 bases at V and 0 bases at J, with 13 bases between. Germline V CDR1 and CDR2: SGHAT, FQNNGV. CDR3 size: 17 residues. The CDR3 bases are TGTGCCAGCAGCTTATCCGGGACAACCCCAACTAATGAAAAACTGTTTTTT. Translated: CASSLSGTTPTNEKLFF.

This clonotype was seen many times. The rearrangement joins TRBV14 to TRBJ1-2; TRBD1 matches at 7 bases. The ends lost 2 bases at V and 4 bases at J; junction bases unmatched: 4. This CDR3 spans 14 amino acids. Germline V gene sequence: CDR1 SGHDN, CDR2 FVKESK. CDR3 DNA sequence: TGTGCCAGCAGCCAAACCGGGACAGCCTATGGCTACACCTTC. Translated, it gives CASSQTGTAYGYTF.

The V call is TRBV4-3, the J call TRBJ2-7; TRBD1 aligns across 7 bases. The trim removed 4 bases at V and 2 bases at J, leaving 8 bases unmatched. The CDR3 loop spans 15 amino acids. Looked up from germline, CDR1 is LGHNA and CDR2 is YSLEER. The CDR3 DNA reads TGCGCCAGCAGCCTTCACCGGACAGGACCCTACGAGCAGTACTTC. This translates into CASSLHRTGPYEQYF.

This clonotype was counted between two and nine times. The V gene is TRBV6-1, the J gene TRBJ1-5; D unresolved. Germline V gene sequence: CDR1 MNHNS, CDR2 SASEGT. The CDR3 consists of 13 residues. V gave up 6 bases and J gave up 2 bases, with 8 bases separating them. The CDR3 loop is CASRGFGNQPQHF. DNA of the CDR3: TGTGCCAGCAGAGGTTTCGGCAATCAGCCCCAGCATTTT.

This clonotype has ten or more counts. This rearrangement joins TRBV12-3 or TRBV12-4 to TRBJ2-2, with TRBD1 matching 12 bases. This CDR3 region has 15 residues. Trimming at V came to 6 bases and at J to 6 bases, leaving 5 bases not matched to a gene. The CDR3 loop reads CASRVGQGAAGELFF. CDR3 bases: TGTGCCAGCAGGGTGGGACAGGGGGCGGCCGGGGAGCTGTTTTTT.

The V and J genes are TRBV7-9 and TRBJ1-2; 7 nucleotides line up with TRBD1. The germline V gene encodes CDR1 SEHNR and CDR2 FQNEAQ (reference sequence). The length of the CDR3 is 16 residues. V was clipped by 5 bases and J by 0 bases; unmatched bases: 9. The CDR3 bases are TGTGCCAGCAGCCCATACCGGGGGACAGCTAACTATGGCTACACCTTC. This codes for CASSPYRGTANYGYTF. Using reference TRBV7-9 and TRBJ1-2 for the parts outside the CDR3, the full variable domain is DTGVSQNPRHKITKRGQNVTFRCDPISEHNRLYWYRQTLGQGPEFLTYFQNEAQLEKSRLLSDRFSAERPKGSFSTLEIQRTEQGDSAMYLCASSPYRGTANYGYTFGSGTRLTVV.

The rearrangement uses TRBV18 and TRBJ2-3, with D possibly matching TRBD1 (5 bases). In germline, CDR1 is KGHSH, CDR2 LQKENI. CDR3 length: 16 residues. Trimming stripped 3 bases from V and 2 bases from J, with 15 bases between. CDR3 sequence (DNA): TGTGCCAGCTCACCGCCACAGGCACTCATCACAGATACGCAGTATTTT. The encoded protein is CASSPPQALITDTQYF.

V usage is TRBV20-1 and J usage is TRBJ2-7; D is undetermined. V shed 0 bases and J shed 0 bases, with 12 bases lying between them. This CDR3 is built from 15 residues. CDR1 and CDR2 (germline): DFQATT, SNEGSKA (reference sequence). The CDR3 DNA reads TGCAGTGCTAGAGACCAGAACGGAGCCTCCTACGAGCAGTACTTC. Protein product: CSARDQNGASYEQYF.

The genes are TRBV5-1 and TRBJ2-3; D is ambiguous. Trimming cost V 4 bases and J 3 bases, with 9 bases left between them. Germline CDR1 reads SGHRS; CDR2 reads YFSETQ. The CDR3 covers 13 residues. The CDR3 loop is CASSGGETDTQYF. In nucleotides, the CDR3 is TGCGCCAGCAGCGGTGGGGAAACAGATACGCAGTATTTT.

There are a few counts of this clonotype. The genes are TRBV20-1 and TRBJ2-7; maybe TRBD1 (6 bases). The germline gives CDR1 DFQATT, CDR2 SNEGSKA (reference sequence). This CDR3 is built from 11 residues. Trimming removed 6 bases at V and 2 bases at J, with 8 bases between. The CDR3 DNA is TGCAGTGCGCGACAGGCCTACGAGCAGTACTTC. It codes for CSARQAYEQYF.

The table lists this clonotype with a few counts. The genes are TRBV29-1 and TRBJ2-3, with 13 bases aligning to TRBD2. This CDR3 contains 14 residues. CDR1 is SQVTM, CDR2 ANQGSEA, per germline. Unmatched junction bases numbered 7, after V lost 6 bases and J lost 7 bases. This CDR3 reads CSVRTSGRSNTQYF. As DNA, the CDR3 is TGCAGCGTAAGGACTAGCGGGAGATCGAATACGCAGTATTTT.

In this sample, this clonotype turned up a few times. The chain employs TRBV12-3 or TRBV12-4 and TRBJ2-1; 8 bases align to TRBD2. The ends lost 5 bases at V and 4 bases at J; junction bases unmatched: 7. The CDR3 totals 15 residues. The CDR3 DNA follows: TGTGCCAGCAGTCCCAGCGGGGGAATGTACAATGAGCAGTTCTTC. Its protein product is CASSPSGGMYNEQFF.

The V and J genes are TRBV28 and TRBJ2-3; TRBD2 aligns across 13 bases. The CDR3 runs to 16 residues. CDR1 and CDR2 from the germline V gene are MDHEN and SYDVKM. J lost 5 bases, V lost 4 bases, and 6 bases had no gene match. The CDR3 protein is CASSSPRTSGRDTQYF. The CDR3 DNA reads as TGTGCCAGCAGTTCCCCCCGGACTAGCGGGAGAGATACGCAGTATTTT.

The rearrangement links TRBV28 to TRBJ2-2; tentative D call: TRBD1 (6 bases). Deletions cut 7 bases from V and 6 bases from J, with 15 bases between. The germline CDR1 and CDR2 sequences are MDHEN and SYDVKM. The CDR3 runs to 14 residues. DNA for the CDR3: TGTGCCAGCAACAGGGTTAGGACCCCCGGGGAGCTGTTTTTT. Protein sequence: CASNRVRTPGELFF.